A selection of T cell receptor beta chains follows, all from one sample in a study of regulatory T cells in long-lasting Graves disease. TCRdb recomputed calls from the multiplex PCR reads with MiXCR, one row per CDR3 protein. Counted here are some 470,000 distinct CDR3 sequences, roughly 21% occurring once; the ten biggest clones make up about 7%. The sequencing used peripheral blood mononuclear cells (PBMCs), collected when the disease was refractory, from a patient treated with antithyroid drugs. The source of these receptors is a female donor with Graves disease. Each CDR3 is given with its conserved first and last residue. The order of the fields is D gene, J gene, clone size, V gene, CDR3 DNA, CDR3 protein. A D gene is named only where the DNA matches it firmly. Clone size is not always given. Where it is, it says once, few, many or a class for expanded clones.

d_gene: TRBD2; j_gene: TRBJ2-7; abundance: few; v_gene: TRBV7-2; CDR3nt: TGTGCCAGCAGCCCCAATCCGGGACTAGCTCTAGAGCAGTACTTC; CDR3aa: CASSPNPGLALEQYF
d_gene: TRBD1; j_gene: TRBJ1-2; abundance: many; v_gene: TRBV6-1; CDR3nt: TGTGCCAGCAGTAACCTCGGACAGGGACTAGGCTACACCTTC; CDR3aa: CASSNLGQGLGYTF
d_gene: TRBD1; j_gene: TRBJ2-1; abundance: NA; v_gene: TRBV5-1; CDR3nt: TGCGCCAGCCGGACAGGGCGGAATGAGCAGTTCTTC; CDR3aa: CASRTGRNEQFF
d_gene: TRBD2; j_gene: TRBJ2-7; abundance: NA; v_gene: TRBV12-3/TRBV12-4; CDR3nt: TGTGCCAGCAGTTCGACCCTCGGGGGAGGGTCTAGGGTGACCTACGAGCAGTACTTC; CDR3aa: CASSSTLGGGSRVTYEQYF
d_gene: NA; j_gene: TRBJ1-5; abundance: NA; v_gene: TRBV12-3/TRBV12-4; CDR3nt: TGTGCCAGCAGTTTTGGGGTTCATAGCAATCAGCCCCAGCATTTT; CDR3aa: CASSFGVHSNQPQHF
d_gene: NA; j_gene: TRBJ2-5; abundance: NA; v_gene: TRBV29-1; CDR3nt: TGCAGCGTTGTTGCGATTGGGGGCAAAGAGACCCAGTACTTC; CDR3aa: CSVVAIGGKETQYF
d_gene: NA; j_gene: TRBJ2-7; abundance: NA; v_gene: TRBV6-1; CDR3nt: TGTGCCATTTCGAAGGGGTCCTACGAGCAGTACTTC; CDR3aa: CAISKGSYEQYF
d_gene: NA; j_gene: TRBJ1-2; abundance: few; v_gene: TRBV29-1; CDR3nt: TGCAGCGTGCACACTGGGGGGATCTATGGCTACACCTTC; CDR3aa: CSVHTGGIYGYTF
d_gene: NA; j_gene: TRBJ1-2; abundance: NA; v_gene: TRBV12-3/TRBV12-4; CDR3nt: TGTGCCAGCAGTTTGGGGGTTTGGGTATACGGCTACACCTTC; CDR3aa: CASSLGVWVYGYTF
d_gene: NA; j_gene: TRBJ2-7; abundance: few; v_gene: TRBV20-1; CDR3nt: TGCAGTGCTAGTTCCGAGCAGTACTTC; CDR3aa: CSASSEQYF
d_gene: NA; j_gene: TRBJ1-5; abundance: many; v_gene: TRBV28; CDR3nt: TGTGCCAGTAGGGGCCGCGGCAATCAGCCCCAGCATTTT; CDR3aa: CASRGRGNQPQHF
d_gene: NA; j_gene: TRBJ1-1; abundance: few; v_gene: TRBV14; CDR3nt: TGTGCCAGCAGCCAAGATGGTCCTAACACTGAAGCTTTCTTT; CDR3aa: CASSQDGPNTEAFF